This T cell receptor (beta chain) was sequenced in a study of shared clonotypes between healthy human individuals. Study results and caveats: The study found about 4.6% of naive CD4 clonotypes shared across a few donors. Generation probabilities of non-shared clonotypes were lower (relative to those shared by all four donors). There were few donors, and this limited the genetic and exposure-history diversity represented.

With regard to this clone: The antigen is undetermined. This same CDR3 is encoded by further DNA sequences in the sample.

The CDR3 has 16 amino acids. The ends lost 5 bases at V and 1 base at J; junction bases unmatched: 5. Germline V gene data show CDR1 as SEHNR and CDR2 as FQNEAQ (reference sequence). Execution of the assay was at deep level. Only in-frame clones appear in the TCRdb table, and some are missing; sequencing was by immunoSEQ multiplex PCR. Among approximately 2.5 million clones listed, approximately 93% were seen once. Sequenced: naive CD4+ T cells from PBMCs. The subset here: CD45RA+ positively selected. The chain employs TRBV7-9 and TRBJ2-5; 12 bases agree with TRBD2. This sequence was found in a man younger than 35 in good health. Some clones in this sample may be carry-over from other donors' samples. CDR3 nucleotide sequence: TGTGCCAGCAGCCTTCCGGGACTAGCGGGCCAAGAGACCCAGTACTTC. Its protein product is CASSLPGLAGQETQYF.